The rows below give T cell receptor beta chains drawn from one sample of a study of blood T cell repertoires in COVID-19. Data came from immunoSEQ multiplex PCR; TCRdb stores just in-frame clones and leaves some out. Of roughly 160,000 clones in the sample, around 86% were seen once. The material sequenced was peripheral blood. The source is a man aged 18 to 29 with acute or convalescent COVID-19. Both conserved end residues are part of each CDR3. D genes are given only for firm matches. Clone size is shown for a subset of rows, as once, few, many or a class of expanded clone.

TRBJ2-5 | NA | TRBD1 | TRBV18 | CASSPGQGLETQYF | TGTGCCAGCTCACCTGGACAGGGTTTAGAGACCCAGTACTTC
TRBJ1-6 | few | NA | TRBV18 | CASSPAYNSPLHF | TGTGCCAGCTCACCCGCCTATAATTCACCCCTCCACTTT
TRBJ2-3 | NA | TRBD2 | TRBV7-2 | CASSFGGGTDTQYF | TGTGCCAGCAGCTTCGGGGGGGGCACAGATACGCAGTATTTT
TRBJ1-6 | NA | TRBD1 | TRBV5-4 | CASSPGTGYSPLHF | TGTGCCAGCAGCCCGGGGACAGGGTATTCACCCCTCCACTTT
TRBJ1-1 | few | NA | TRBV25-1 | CASSDWAVVNTEAFF | TGTGCCAGCAGTGATTGGGCTGTTGTGAACACTGAAGCTTTCTTT
TRBJ2-5 | NA | NA | TRBV4-1 | CASSQQGQETQYF | TGCGCCAGCAGCCAACAGGGCCAAGAGACCCAGTACTTC
TRBJ1-6 | few | TRBD1 | TRBV18 | CASSPLSGGRNSPLHF | TGTGCCAGCTCACCACTTTCAGGGGGCCGCAATTCACCCCTCCACTTT
TRBJ1-2 | NA | TRBD1 | TRBV7-3 | CASSFHGTGAAEGYTF | TGTGCCAGCAGCTTTCACGGGACAGGGGCAGCAGAAGGCTACACCTTC
TRBJ2-1 | NA | NA | TRBV6-6 | CATLTWGRSYNEQFF | TGTGCCACCCTTACCTGGGGCCGATCCTACAATGAGCAGTTCTTC
TRBJ2-2 | few | NA | TRBV29-1 | CSVRKGRELFF | TGCAGCGTCCGCAAGGGGAGGGAGCTGTTTTTT
TRBJ2-5 | once | TRBD2 | TRBV3-1/TRBV3-2 | CASSPDGLAGGTQYF | TGTGCCAGCAGCCCCGATGGCCTAGCGGGGGGGACCCAGTACTTC
TRBJ1-2 | NA | TRBD1 | TRBV30 | CAWSRTGLYGYTF | TGTGCCTGGAGTAGGACAGGTCTCTATGGCTACACCTTC
TRBJ1-1 | once | NA | TRBV6-6 | CASSYSAGAITEAFF | TGTGCCAGCAGTTACTCAGCAGGGGCCATAACTGAAGCTTTCTTT
TRBJ2-3 | NA | TRBD1 | TRBV5-1 | CASSRGTGGATDTQYF | TGCGCCAGCAGCCGAGGTACAGGGGGCGCGACAGATACGCAGTATTTT
TRBJ2-3 | NA | TRBD2 | TRBV3-1/TRBV3-2 | CASRTSGGTDTQYF | TGTGCCAGCCGGACTAGCGGGGGCACAGATACGCAGTATTTT
TRBJ2-7 | NA | NA | TRBV5-1 | CASSVEGDYEQYF | TGCGCCAGCAGCGTGGAGGGAGACTACGAGCAGTACTTC
TRBJ1-5 | NA | NA | TRBV18 | CASSPGASNQPQHF | TGTGCCAGCTCCCCTGGAGCTAGCAATCAGCCCCAGCATTTT
TRBJ2-3 | NA | TRBD2 | TRBV29-1 | CSVEVDRLASTDTQYF | TGCAGCGTTGAAGTAGACAGACTAGCTAGCACAGATACGCAGTATTTT
TRBJ2-1 | NA | TRBD2 | TRBV5-1 | CASSFTSGGYNEQFF | TGCGCCAGCAGCTTCACTAGCGGGGGGTACAATGAGCAGTTCTTC
TRBJ2-1 | NA | TRBD1 | TRBV7-3 | CASSLITGQDRLYNEGFF | TGTGCCAGCAGCTTAATCACGGGACAGGATCGTCTATACAATGAGGGGTTCTTC
TRBJ2-2 | NA | TRBD1 | TRBV3-1/TRBV3-2 | CATAGQGLTGELFF | TGTGCCACCGCGGGACAGGGGTTGACCGGGGAGCTGTTTTTT
TRBJ1-5 | NA | TRBD1 | TRBV18 | CASSPADRVFSNQPQHF | TGTGCCAGCTCACCAGCGGACAGGGTTTTTAGCAATCAGCCCCAGCATTTT
TRBJ1-3 | NA | NA | TRBV9 | CASSRRTANSGNTIYF | TGTGCCAGCAGCCGAAGGACAGCAAACTCTGGAAACACCATATATTTT
TRBJ1-1 | NA | NA | TRBV11-2 | CASSLAGGLNTEAFF | TGTGCCAGCAGCTTAGCGGGGGGATTGAACACTGAAGCTTTCTTT